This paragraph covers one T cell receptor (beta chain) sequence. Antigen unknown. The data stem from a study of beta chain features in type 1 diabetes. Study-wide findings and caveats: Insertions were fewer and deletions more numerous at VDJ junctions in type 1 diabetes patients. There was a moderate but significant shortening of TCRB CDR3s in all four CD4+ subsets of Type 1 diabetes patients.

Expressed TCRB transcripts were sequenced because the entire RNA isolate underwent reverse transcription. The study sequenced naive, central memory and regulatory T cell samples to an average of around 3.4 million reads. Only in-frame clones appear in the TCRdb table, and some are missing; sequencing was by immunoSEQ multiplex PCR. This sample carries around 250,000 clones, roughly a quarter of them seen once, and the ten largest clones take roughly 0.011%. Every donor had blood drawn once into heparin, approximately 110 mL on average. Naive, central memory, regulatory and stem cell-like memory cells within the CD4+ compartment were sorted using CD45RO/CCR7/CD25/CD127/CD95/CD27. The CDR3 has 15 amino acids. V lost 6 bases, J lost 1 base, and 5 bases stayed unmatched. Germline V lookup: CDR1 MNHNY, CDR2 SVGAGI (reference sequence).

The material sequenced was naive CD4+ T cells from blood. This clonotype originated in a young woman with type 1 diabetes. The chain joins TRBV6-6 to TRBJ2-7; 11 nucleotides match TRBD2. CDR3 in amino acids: CASSQGLAVSYEQYF. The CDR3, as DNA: TGTGCCAGCAGCCAGGGACTAGCGGTATCCTACGAGCAGTACTTC.